What follows are 6 T cell receptor beta chains derived from one specimen sequenced in a study of shared clonotypes between healthy human individuals (dated by TCRdb to the early 2020s). Libraries were constructed by the immunoSEQ multiplex PCR assay. The immuneACCESS repertoire file appears here via TCRdb, limited to in-frame rearrangements. These files lack a portion of the clones; in checked studies, under half of the deficit traces to unresolved V genes, and the cause of the others is not known. For this sample there are some 1 million clones; around 74% appear just once. About 1.4% of the sample goes to the ten largest clones. Sequenced material: memory CD4+ T cells sorted from blood. The cell subset or site label of this sample denotes: CD45RA-negative fraction. The receptor set was obtained from a man younger than 35 in good health.

The J gene is TRBJ1-2, the V gene TRBV2; the D is unclear. The CDR3 is 13 residues long. The germline V gene encodes CDR1 SNHLY and CDR2 FYNNEI. V shed 10 bases and J shed 1 base, with 13 bases lying between them. The CDR3 coding sequence is TGTGCCAACCGGACTTCCTTTAACTATGGCTACACCTTC. Residues: CANRTSFNYGYTF.

The rearrangement joins TRBV19 to TRBJ2-5; 7 positions agree with TRBD1. The junction had 12 bases not matched to a gene; V was cut back by 6 bases and J by 2 bases. Germline V gene lookup returns CDR1 LNHDA and CDR2 SQIVND (reference sequence). There are 16 residues in the CDR3. CDR3 bases: TGTGCCAGTAGAAGGACAGGAGCTGGGGCACAAGAGACCCAGTACTTC. It is translated as CASRRTGAGAQETQYF. Based on the CDR3 plus reference TRBV19 and TRBJ2-5, the full variable domain is DGGITQSPKYLFRKEGQNVTLSCEQNLNHDAMYWYRQDPGQGLRLIYYSQIVNDFQKGDIAEGYSVSREKKESFPLTVTSAQKNPTAFYLCASRRTGAGAQETQYFGPGTRLLVL.

This clone was detected a few times. The gene calls are TRBV11-2 and TRBJ2-1, with D perhaps TRBD2 (7 bases). Germline V gene lookup returns CDR1 SGHAT and CDR2 FQNNGV. V lost 5 bases and J lost 0, with 14 bases in between. CDR3 length: 16 amino acids. The CDR3 protein is CASSQRGDYSYNEQFF. DNA of the CDR3: TGTGCCAGCAGCCAGAGGGGGGACTACTCCTACAATGAGCAGTTCTTC.

The chain is built from TRBV28 and TRBJ2-7, with D possibly being TRBD1 (6 bases). The CDR3 loop spans 15 amino acids. Looked up from germline, CDR1 is MDHEN and CDR2 is SYDVKM. V was clipped by 5 bases and J by 1 base, with 15 bases between them. CDR3 loop: CASSPQGKVSYEQYF. The CDR3 region has the DNA TGTGCCAGCAGTCCCCAGGGGAAAGTTTCCTACGAGCAGTACTTC.

The chain combines TRBV11-2 with TRBJ2-3; D call uncertain. Looked up from germline, CDR1 is SGHAT and CDR2 is FQNNGV. The CDR3 sequence is 14 residues long. The V and J ends lost 2 bases and 5 bases respectively, with 11 bases between them. The CDR3 sequence: CASSLPQERDTQYF. The CDR3 DNA follows: TGTGCCAGCAGCTTACCTCAAGAGCGAGATACGCAGTATTTT.

The chain combines TRBV2 with TRBJ2-5; no firm D call. Trimming stripped 9 bases from V and 5 bases from J, with 10 bases between. CDR1 and CDR2 (germline): SNHLY, FYNNEI. This CDR3 is built from 11 residues. The CDR3 protein is CASTISETQYF. The CDR3 DNA follows: TGTGCCAGTACAATAAGCGAGACCCAGTACTTC.